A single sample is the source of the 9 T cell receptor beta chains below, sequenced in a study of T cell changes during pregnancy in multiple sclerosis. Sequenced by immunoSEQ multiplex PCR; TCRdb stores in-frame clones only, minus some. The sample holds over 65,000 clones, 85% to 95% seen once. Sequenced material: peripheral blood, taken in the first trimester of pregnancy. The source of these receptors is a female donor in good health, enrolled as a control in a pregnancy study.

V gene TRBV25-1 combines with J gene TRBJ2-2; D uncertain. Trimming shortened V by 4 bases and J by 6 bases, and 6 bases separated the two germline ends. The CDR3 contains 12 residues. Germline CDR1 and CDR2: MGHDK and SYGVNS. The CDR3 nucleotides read TGTGCCAGCAGTGGTAGTCCCGGGGAGCTGTTTTTT. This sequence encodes CASSGSPGELFF.

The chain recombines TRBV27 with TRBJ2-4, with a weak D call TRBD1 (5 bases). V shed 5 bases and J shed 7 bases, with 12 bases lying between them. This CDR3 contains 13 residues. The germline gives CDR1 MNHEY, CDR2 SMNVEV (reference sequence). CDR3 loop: CASSRAGLNIQYF. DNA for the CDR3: TGTGCCAGCAGTCGGGCAGGGCTGAACATTCAGTACTTC.

The CDR3 reads CATSVDSLNQPQHF. The CDR3 coding sequence is TGTGCCACCAGCGTTGACAGTCTCAATCAGCCCCAGCATTTT. The chain joins TRBV15 to TRBJ1-5; possibly TRBD1 for D (5 bases). Germline CDR1 is LNHNV and CDR2 is YYDKDF (reference sequence). Trimming stripped 5 bases from V and 3 bases from J, with 11 bases between. The CDR3 is made up of 14 amino acids.

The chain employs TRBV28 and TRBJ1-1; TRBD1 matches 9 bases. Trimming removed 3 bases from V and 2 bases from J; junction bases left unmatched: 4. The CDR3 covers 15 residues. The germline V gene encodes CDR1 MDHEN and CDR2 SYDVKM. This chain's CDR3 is CASSFPGQGNTEAFF. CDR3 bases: TGTGCCAGCAGTTTCCCGGGACAGGGTAACACTGAAGCTTTCTTT.

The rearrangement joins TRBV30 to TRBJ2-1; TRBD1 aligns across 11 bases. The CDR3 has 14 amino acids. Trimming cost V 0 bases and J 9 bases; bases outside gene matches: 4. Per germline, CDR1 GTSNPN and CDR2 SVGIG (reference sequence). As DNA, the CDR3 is TGTGCCTGGAGTGTGGGGACAGGGGGTGGTGAGCAGTTCTTC. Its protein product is CAWSVGTGGGEQFF.

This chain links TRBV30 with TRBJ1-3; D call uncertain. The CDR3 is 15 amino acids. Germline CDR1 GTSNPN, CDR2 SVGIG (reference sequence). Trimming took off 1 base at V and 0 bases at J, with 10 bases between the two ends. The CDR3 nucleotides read TGTGCCTGGAGTGGCGGCGACTTCTCTGGAAACACCATATATTTT. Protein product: CAWSGGDFSGNTIYF.

The DNA for the CDR3 is TGTGCCACCAGCCCTCCCGTCGGGGGAGAAAAACTGTTTTTT. It is translated as CATSPPVGGEKLFF. The rearrangement uses TRBV15 and TRBJ1-4, with D possibly TRBD1 on 5 matching bases. CDR3 length: 14 residues. V gave up 5 bases and J gave up 8 bases, with 15 bases separating them. Germline CDR1 and CDR2: LNHNV and YYDKDF (reference sequence). Full variable domain (remainder filled in from reference TRBV15 and TRBJ1-4): DAMVIQNPRYQVTQFGKPVTLSCSQTLNHNVMYWYQQKSSQAPKLLFHYYDKDFNNEADTPDNFQSRRPNTSFCFLDIRSPGLGDTAMYLCATSPPVGGEKLFFGSGTQLSVL.

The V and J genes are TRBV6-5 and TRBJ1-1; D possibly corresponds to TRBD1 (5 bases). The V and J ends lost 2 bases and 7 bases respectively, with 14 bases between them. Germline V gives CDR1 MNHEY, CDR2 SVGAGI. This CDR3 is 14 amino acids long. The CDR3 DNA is TGTGCCAGCAGTTACGGTCAGGGACTGGTTGAAGCTTTCTTT. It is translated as CASSYGQGLVEAFF.

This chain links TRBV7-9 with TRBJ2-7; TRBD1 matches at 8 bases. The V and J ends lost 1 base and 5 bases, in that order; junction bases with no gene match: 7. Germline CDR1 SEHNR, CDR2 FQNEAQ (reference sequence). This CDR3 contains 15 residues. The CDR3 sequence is CASSLGQGALNEQYF. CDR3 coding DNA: TGTGCCAGCAGCTTAGGCCAGGGGGCGCTAAACGAGCAGTACTTC.